The clone carrying this T cell receptor beta chain was seen a few times. This specimen belongs to a study of patients and donors after allogeneic stem cell transplantation. One entry per CDR3 protein results from TCRdb running MiXCR on the RT-PCR reads. This table holds approximately 200,000 distinct CDR3 sequences, 38% found once. The sequenced material came from blood, either unsorted or a sorted T cell fraction (not recorded which). The receptor's source is a human donor who was either an allogeneic HSCT recipient or a stem cell or donor lymphocyte infusion donor (not recorded which). It is not recorded whose cells these are; they may come from a transplant donor.

The DNA of the CDR3 is TGTGCCAGCAGTTTAGGTACGGGACTGAGGCCCCAGCATTTT. Its protein product is CASSLGTGLRPQHF. The genes are TRBV28 and TRBJ1-5; D possibly corresponds to TRBD1 (5 bases). The V end lost 2 bases, the J end lost 9 bases, and 14 bases lay between the germline ends. In germline, CDR1 is MDHEN, CDR2 SYDVKM. This CDR3 is built from 14 residues.